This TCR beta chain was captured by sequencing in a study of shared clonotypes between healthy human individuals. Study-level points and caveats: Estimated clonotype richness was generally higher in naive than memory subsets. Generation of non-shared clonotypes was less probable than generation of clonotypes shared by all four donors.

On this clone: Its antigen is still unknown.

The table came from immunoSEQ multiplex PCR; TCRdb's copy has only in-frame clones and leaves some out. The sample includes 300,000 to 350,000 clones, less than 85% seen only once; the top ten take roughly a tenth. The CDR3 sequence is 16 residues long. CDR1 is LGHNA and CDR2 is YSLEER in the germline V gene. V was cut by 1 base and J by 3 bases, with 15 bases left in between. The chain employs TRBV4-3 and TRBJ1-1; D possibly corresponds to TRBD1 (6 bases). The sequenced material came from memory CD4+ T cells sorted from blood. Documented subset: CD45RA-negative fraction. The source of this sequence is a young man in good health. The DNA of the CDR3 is TGCGCCAGCAGCCAAGGAGGGGGTGGGAGCGACACTGAAGCTTTCTTT. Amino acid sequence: CASSQGGGGSDTEAFF.